The 11 T cell receptor beta chains below all came from one sample that was sequenced in a study of T cell responses to AZD1222 COVID-19 vaccine. Assay used: immunoSEQ multiplex PCR; TCRdb lists only in-frame clones, some missing. Altogether approximately 150,000 clones are present, about nine tenths being singletons, with the ten largest covering about 2.5%. Sample: peripheral blood, taken on day 0 of AZD1222 vaccination. The receptors were gathered from an adult in good health.

V usage is TRBV28 and J usage is TRBJ2-5; 8 bases fit TRBD2. Germline loops: CDR1 MDHEN, CDR2 SYDVKM. Losses at the gene ends were 7 bases for V and 4 bases for J; bases not matched to a gene: 11. CDR3 size: 15 residues. CDR3 DNA: TGTGCCAGCACCCGTTTGCTAGCGGGTCTAGAGACCCAGTACTTC. It translates to CASTRLLAGLETQYF.

The J gene is TRBJ1-3, the V gene TRBV5-1; D ambiguous. The CDR3 loop spans 15 amino acids. The V gene's germline CDR1 is SGHRS and CDR2 YFSETQ. V was pared by 0 bases and J by 0 bases, with 7 bases between. CDR3 protein: CASSLDEISGNTIYF. CDR3 bases: TGCGCCAGCAGCTTGGACGAAATCTCTGGAAACACCATATATTTT.

The chain uses TRBV11-2 and TRBJ2-3; no definite D call. Germline V gene data show CDR1 as SGHAT and CDR2 as FQNNGV. The CDR3 consists of 14 residues. Trimming removed 0 bases at V and 3 bases at J, with 7 bases between. The CDR3 bases are TGTGCCAGCAGCTTAGATCCGGGTACAGATACGCAGTATTTT. Translated: CASSLDPGTDTQYF.

The J gene is TRBJ1-4, the V gene TRBV18; D is uncertain. CDR1 and CDR2 from the germline V gene are KGHSH and LQKENI. This CDR3 region has 16 residues. V was trimmed by 4 bases and J by 7 bases, leaving 19 bases between them. CDR3 coding DNA: TGTGCCAGCTCACGGGTTGTGCGGACCTTGGGTGAAAAACTGTTTTTT. Translation gives CASSRVVRTLGEKLFF.

The table lists this clone with a count of one. The gene calls are TRBV15 and TRBJ1-1; D not resolved. The CDR3 totals 13 residues. Looked up from germline, CDR1 is LNHNV and CDR2 is YYDKDF (reference sequence). V was pared by 3 bases and J by 2 bases, with 7 bases between. This CDR3 reads CATSSNPNTEAFF. As DNA, the CDR3 is TGTGCCACCAGCAGTAACCCAAACACTGAAGCTTTCTTT. The full variable domain, its missing parts supplied by reference TRBV15 and TRBJ1-1, is DAMVIQNPRYQVTQFGKPVTLSCSQTLNHNVMYWYQQKSSQAPKLLFHYYDKDFNNEADTPDNFQSRRPNTSFCFLDIRSPGLGDTAMYLCATSSNPNTEAFFGQGTRLTVV.

This chain joins TRBV6-1 and TRBJ1-2, with D maybe TRBD1 (6 bases). The CDR3 length is 12 residues. Trimming left V 7 bases short and J 6 bases short, with 12 bases between. In germline, CDR1 is MNHNS, CDR2 SASEGT. CDR3 DNA sequence: TGTGCCAGCAAGCCTAGGGGGGATGGCTACACCTTC. Amino acids: CASKPRGDGYTF.

The rearrangement uses TRBV3-1 (or the pseudogene TRBV3-2) and TRBJ2-1, with D possibly TRBD1 on 5 matching bases. The CDR3 covers 15 residues. Trimming took 4 bases from V and 6 from J, leaving 16 bases between them. The germline V gene encodes CDR1 LGHDT and CDR2 YNNKEL (reference sequence). CDR3 residues: CASSPGHSQVNEQFF. The CDR3 bases are TGTGCCAGCAGCCCAGGGCACTCCCAGGTCAATGAGCAGTTCTTC.

This clone was counted only a few times. The gene calls are TRBV14 and TRBJ1-1, with a weak D call TRBD1 (5 bases). The CDR3 consists of 15 residues. The germline gives CDR1 SGHDN, CDR2 FVKESK. V was cut by 0 bases and J by 3 bases, with 11 bases left in between. CDR3: CASSQDRRGDTEAFF. CDR3 in DNA: TGTGCCAGCAGCCAAGATCGTCGGGGGGACACTGAAGCTTTCTTT.

The chain combines TRBV5-1 with TRBJ2-1, with 10 bases fitting TRBD2. The CDR3 is 15 amino acids. Trimming removed 5 bases from V and 5 bases from J; junction bases left unmatched: 7. Germline V lookup: CDR1 SGHRS, CDR2 YFSETQ. DNA of the CDR3: TGCGCCAGCAGGCCAACTAGCGGGATGAACAATGAGCAGTTCTTC. It encodes CASRPTSGMNNEQFF.

The chain links TRBV6-5 to TRBJ1-4; 7 bases agree with TRBD1. This CDR3 spans 15 amino acids. The ends lost 5 bases at V and 6 bases at J; junction bases unmatched: 9. CDR1 and CDR2 from the germline V gene are MNHEY and SVGAGI. CDR3 in amino acids: CASSLGTANDEKLFF. The CDR3 DNA reads TGTGCCAGCAGTCTCGGGACAGCGAACGATGAAAAACTGTTTTTT.

The chain is built from TRBV5-1 and TRBJ2-7, with TRBD2 matching 12 bases. CDR1 SGHRS and CDR2 YFSETQ come from the germline V gene. CDR3 length equals 15 residues. V lost 3 bases and J lost 2; bases outside the gene matches: 3. The CDR3 loop reads CASSSGLAGPYEQYF. The CDR3 nucleotides read TGCGCCAGCAGCTCGGGACTAGCGGGCCCCTACGAGCAGTACTTC.